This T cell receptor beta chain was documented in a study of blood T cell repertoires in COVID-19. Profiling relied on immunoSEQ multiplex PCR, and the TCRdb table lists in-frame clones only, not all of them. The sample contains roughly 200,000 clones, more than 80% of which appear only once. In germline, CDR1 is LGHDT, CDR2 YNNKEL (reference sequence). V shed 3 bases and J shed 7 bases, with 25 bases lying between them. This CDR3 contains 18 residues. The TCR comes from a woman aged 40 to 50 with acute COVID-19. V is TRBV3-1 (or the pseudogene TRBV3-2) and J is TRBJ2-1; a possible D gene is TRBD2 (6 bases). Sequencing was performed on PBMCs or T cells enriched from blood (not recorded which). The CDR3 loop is CASSHRLVSLVDVNEQFF. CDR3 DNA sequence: TGTGCCAGCAGCCACAGACTAGTCTCCTTAGTGGACGTTAATGAGCAGTTCTTC.